The 19 T cell receptor beta chains below all came from one sample that was sequenced in a study of regulatory T cells in long-lasting Graves disease. Building the TCR beta libraries relied on iRepertoire HTBI primers, and CDR3 regions underwent Arm-PCR. TCRdb re-called the multiplex PCR reads through MiXCR, storing one row per CDR3 protein. The sample includes hundreds of thousands of distinct CDR3 sequences, under 25% of them seen just once. As to time point: persistent/refractory GD, antithyroid drugs over 5 years with positive TRAb. Extracted RNA from PBMCs served as the source of the TCR library. The specimen comprised peripheral blood mononuclear cells (PBMCs), sampled when the disease was refractory, from a patient treated with antithyroid drugs. These receptors were taken from a female donor with Graves disease.

V is TRBV27 and J is TRBJ1-5; no clear D gene. Looked up from germline, CDR1 is MNHEY and CDR2 is SMNVEV (reference sequence). Trimming took off 5 bases at V and 6 bases at J, with 14 bases between the two ends. The CDR3 consists of 14 residues. The CDR3 loop is CASSPTLPFQPQHF. CDR3 sequence (DNA): TGTGCCAGCAGTCCGACCTTACCCTTTCAGCCCCAGCATTTT.

Of note for this clonotype: One base away lies a much larger clone, so this may be a sequencing read error. The rearrangement uses TRBV6-1 and TRBJ2-7; TRBD1 matches at 8 bases. There are 14 residues in the CDR3. The germline CDR1 and CDR2 sequences are MNHNS and SASEGT. V dropped 2 bases and J dropped 9; count of bases not matched to a gene: 9. CDR3 DNA: TGTGCCAGCAGTGAAATAACAGGGGGACACGGGCAGTACTTC. Its translation is CASSEITGGHGQYF.

Notes on this clonotype: One base away lies a much larger clone, so this may be a sequencing read error. No conserved phenylalanine or tryptophan is present at the end of the CDR3, so a read error is the likely explanation. The V call is TRBV7-2, the J call TRBJ1-1; D remains ambiguous. Germline assignment: CDR1 SGHTA and CDR2 FQGNSA. The CDR3 is 12 amino acids. Trimming left V 9 bases short and J 1 base short, with 9 bases between. The CDR3 DNA reads TGTGCCAGTCAAGACGGGAACACTGAAGCTTTCCTT. The encoded protein is CASQDGNTEAFL.

This clonotype was seen many times. The gene calls are TRBV6-1 and TRBJ1-1; a possible D gene is TRBD1 (5 bases). The CDR3 runs to 14 residues. V dropped 7 bases and J dropped 3 bases, with 15 bases sitting between them. The germline CDR1 and CDR2 sequences are MNHNS and SASEGT. DNA for the CDR3: TGTGCCAGCAACGACTTAGGGGTGGACACTGAAGCTTTCTTT. Translated: CASNDLGVDTEAFF.

In this sample, this clonotype turned up many times. The chain carries TRBV2 and TRBJ2-5, with D maybe TRBD1 (6 bases). CDR1 is SNHLY and CDR2 is FYNNEI in the germline V gene. Trimming took 6 bases from V and 13 from J, leaving 18 bases between them. The CDR3 contains 12 residues. In nucleotides, the CDR3 is TGTGCCAGCAGAGGGACAATCAAGAGTTCGTACTTC. Encoded protein: CASRGTIKSSYF.

With regard to this clonotype: It differs at one base from a far larger clone, so likely a read error. The chain uses TRBV5-5 and TRBJ1-2; D possibly corresponds to TRBD1 (5 bases). This CDR3 region has 13 residues. Germline CDR1 SGHKS, CDR2 YYEKEE (reference sequence). The V and J ends lost 2 bases and 8 bases respectively, with 13 bases between them. CDR3 sequence reads: CASSLTQGEGYTF. CDR3 DNA sequence: TGTGCCAGCAGCTTAACCCAGGGAGAGGGCTACACCTTC.

This clonotype was found many times. The chain combines TRBV6-1 with TRBJ2-6; D is ambiguous. There are 15 residues in the CDR3. Germline values: CDR1 MNHNS, CDR2 SASEGT. The V end lost 5 bases, the J end lost 1 base, and 9 bases lay between the germline ends. CDR3 DNA: TGTGCCAGCAGTCAAGGGTCTTCTGGGGCCAACGTCCTGACTTTC. This sequence encodes CASSQGSSGANVLTF.

This clonotype was seen many times. J is TRBJ2-7 and V is TRBV28; the D gene could be TRBD1 or TRBD2 (5 bases each). The germline V and J ends were trimmed by 3 bases and 5 bases, with 11 bases remaining between them. This CDR3 region has 13 residues. CDR1 is MDHEN and CDR2 is SYDVKM in the germline V gene. CDR3 residues: CASSLRGWDEQYF. CDR3 bases: TGTGCCAGCAGTTTGAGGGGTTGGGACGAGCAGTACTTC.

In regard to this clonotype: It may be a read error: a sequence one base away is much more abundant. The gene calls are TRBV6-1 and TRBJ1-5, with a possible D match to TRBD1 (6 bases). The CDR3 runs 16 residues. The V and J ends lost 5 bases and 1 base respectively, with 15 bases between them. CDR1 MNHNS and CDR2 SASEGT come from the germline V gene. Written as DNA, the CDR3 is TGTGCCAGCAGTAAAAGGGGGGCGCAGAGCAATCAGCCCCAGCATTTT. Its protein product is CASSKRGAQSNQPQHF.

In this sample, this clonotype turned up a few times. This chain links TRBV19 with TRBJ1-5, with D unclear. Germline assignment: CDR1 LNHDA and CDR2 SQIVND (reference sequence). V lost 5 bases to trimming and J lost 4 bases, with 6 bases between them. The CDR3 sequence is 12 residues long. CDR3: CASSLWNQPQHF. CDR3 in DNA: TGTGCCAGTAGTCTATGGAATCAGCCCCAGCATTTT.

The gene calls are TRBV18 and TRBJ1-1, with D possibly being TRBD1 (5 bases). The CDR3 covers 14 residues. With 2 bases removed from V and 8 bases from J, the gap between germline ends came to 15 bases. In germline, CDR1 is KGHSH, CDR2 LQKENI. CDR3 bases: TGTGCCAGCTCACCAGTGGTCAGGGAGGCAGAAGCTTTCTTT. The encoded protein is CASSPVVREAEAFF.

This clonotype was detected many times. J is TRBJ2-4 and V is TRBV5-1; the match to TRBD2 covers 11 bases. The CDR3 has 15 amino acids. V shed 0 bases, J shed 5 bases, and the junction held 1 base outside the gene matches. Per germline, CDR1 SGHRS and CDR2 YFSETQ. CDR3 DNA: TGCGCCAGCAGCTTGGTAGCGGGAGGGGAAAACATTCAGTACTTC. Its translation: CASSLVAGGENIQYF.

This clonotype was counted between two and nine times. The chain employs TRBV20-1 and TRBJ2-7, with 11 bases aligning to TRBD2. Trimming removed 6 bases from V and 4 bases from J; junction bases left unmatched: 8. The CDR3 spans 14 residues. Germline V gene data show CDR1 as DFQATT and CDR2 as SNEGSKA (reference sequence). CDR3 sequence (DNA): TGCAGTGCCCTGACTAGCGGGGCCCGATACGAGCAGTACTTC. Its translation is CSALTSGARYEQYF.

The V call is TRBV19, the J call TRBJ1-5, with a weak D call TRBD1 (5 bases). CDR1 is LNHDA, CDR2 SQIVND, per germline (reference sequence). Trimming pared 3 bases from V and 0 bases from J, leaving 18 bases between. This CDR3 contains 18 residues. The DNA for the CDR3 is TGTGCCAGTAGTATCTCCCCGCAGGGCCCGGGTAGCAATCAGCCCCAGCATTTT. Its translation: CASSISPQGPGSNQPQHF.

This clonotype was recorded many times. The J gene is TRBJ2-5, the V gene TRBV6-5; tentatively, D is TRBD2 (6 bases). The germline V and J ends were trimmed by 1 base and 1 base, with 10 bases remaining between them. Germline loops: CDR1 MNHEY, CDR2 SVGAGI. The CDR3 has 15 residues. The DNA for the CDR3 is TGTGCCAGCAGTTACTTCGGGAGAATCCAAGAGACCCAGTACTTC. This translates into CASSYFGRIQETQYF.

This clonotype was observed a few times. V usage is TRBV7-8 and J usage is TRBJ2-3; D remains ambiguous. CDR3 length: 13 amino acids. Germline CDR1 reads SGHVS; CDR2 reads FQNEAQ. V lost 5 bases to trimming and J lost 1 base, with 7 bases between them. The CDR3 here is CASSRGRTDTQYF. The CDR3 coding sequence is TGTGCCAGCAGCCGAGGCCGCACAGATACGCAGTATTTT.

V gene TRBV30 combines with J gene TRBJ2-5; 8 positions agree with TRBD1. V dropped 2 bases and J dropped 2; count of bases not matched to a gene: 7. Germline V CDR1 and CDR2: GTSNPN, SVGIG (reference sequence). The CDR3 is 15 residues long. CDR3 sequence: CAWSPTGGPQETQYF. In DNA, the CDR3 is TGTGCCTGGAGTCCCACAGGGGGACCACAAGAGACCCAGTACTTC.

This clonotype was seen a handful of times. The chain couples TRBV9 to TRBJ2-3, with D possibly TRBD2 on 5 matching bases. The germline V gene has CDR1 SGDLS and CDR2 YYNGEE. Trimming shortened V by 4 bases and J by 3 bases, and 24 bases separated the two germline ends. This CDR3 has 18 amino acids. CDR3 amino acids: CASSPQRVRKALTDTQYF. CDR3 nucleotides: TGTGCCAGCAGCCCCCAGAGGGTCAGGAAGGCTTTAACAGATACGCAGTATTTT.

Details on this clonotype: A read error is likely, as this CDR3 ends without the conserved phenylalanine or tryptophan. V gene TRBV6-1 combines with J gene TRBJ1-2; TRBD1 matches at 12 bases. Germline loops: CDR1 MNHNS, CDR2 SASEGT. J was trimmed by 6 bases and V by 5 bases; bases with no gene match: 4. The CDR3 sequence is 14 residues long. CDR3 region: CASSIGTGGHGYTL. DNA for the CDR3: TGTGCCAGCAGTATCGGGACAGGGGGCCATGGCTACACCCTC.